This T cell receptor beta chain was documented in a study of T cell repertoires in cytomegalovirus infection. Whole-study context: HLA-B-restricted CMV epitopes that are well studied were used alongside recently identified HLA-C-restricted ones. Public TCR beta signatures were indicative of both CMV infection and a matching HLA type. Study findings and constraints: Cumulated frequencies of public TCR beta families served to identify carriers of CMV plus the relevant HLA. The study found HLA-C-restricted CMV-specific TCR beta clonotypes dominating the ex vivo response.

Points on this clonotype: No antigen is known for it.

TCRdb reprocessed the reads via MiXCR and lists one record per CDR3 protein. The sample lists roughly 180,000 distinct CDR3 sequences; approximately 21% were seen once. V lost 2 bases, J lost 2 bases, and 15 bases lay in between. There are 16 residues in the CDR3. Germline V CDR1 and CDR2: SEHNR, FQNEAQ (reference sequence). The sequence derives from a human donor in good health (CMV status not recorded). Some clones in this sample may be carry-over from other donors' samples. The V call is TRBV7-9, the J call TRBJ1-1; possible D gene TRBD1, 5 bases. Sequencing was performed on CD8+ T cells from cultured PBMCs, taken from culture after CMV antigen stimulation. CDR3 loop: CASSLKIAGHNTEAFF. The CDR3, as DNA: TGTGCCAGCAGCTTAAAGATCGCAGGACATAACACTGAAGCTTTCTTT.